The next 26 T cell receptor beta chains were all read from a single sample in a study of T cell repertoires in cytomegalovirus infection (dated 2019 in TCRdb). The instrument given in TCRdb is Illumina HiSeq 1500. The public reads were quality trimmed at Q25 with fastp and then assembled into clones with MiXCR by TCRdb, keeping productive beta chains. When rows share a CDR3 protein, they turn into one entry using the most common DNA and genes. The sample table shows 380,000 or so distinct CDR3 sequences, and nearly 35% are seen once. Of the sample, about 13% falls within the top ten clones. These TCRs are of unknown antigen specificity. The treatment or condition label for this specimen denotes: in vitro stimulation with specific CMV peptide epitopes to enrich CMV-specific T cells. The sequenced sample was cultured PBMCs, obtained from culture after CMV antigen stimulation. Source of these receptors: a human donor in good health (CMV status not recorded). Some clones in this sample may be carry-over from other donors' samples.

The CDR3 here is CASSPRGSGTNQPQHF. For the CDR3, the DNA is TGTGCCAGCAGTCCCCGAGGATCGGGAACTAATCAGCCCCAGCATTTT. J is TRBJ1-5 and V is TRBV12-3 or TRBV12-4; D unclear. The V end lost 5 bases, the J end lost 4 bases, and 18 bases lay between the germline ends. CDR3 length: 16 residues.

J is TRBJ2-3 and V is TRBV6-1; TRBD2 might be the D (5 bases). V gave up 2 bases and J gave up 0 bases, with 12 bases separating them. Looked up from germline, CDR1 is MNHNS and CDR2 is SASEGT. This CDR3 is 16 amino acids long. CDR3 sequence: CASSEWAGSSTDTQYF. The CDR3 DNA follows: TGTGCCAGCAGTGAATGGGCGGGTTCCAGCACAGATACGCAGTATTTT.

This clonotype was seen just once. The chain joins TRBV25-1 to TRBJ1-1; maybe TRBD1 (5 bases). V was shortened by 10 bases and J by 4 bases, with 10 bases between the two germline ends. The CDR3 is made up of 11 amino acids. Germline CDR1 and CDR2: MGHDK and SYGVNS. CDR3 loop: CANTGVTEAFF. In DNA, the CDR3 is TGTGCCAACACGGGGGTCACTGAAGCTTTCTTT.

This sequence joins TRBV6-5 and TRBJ2-7; D call uncertain. The V end was cut by 6 bases, the J end by 0 bases, with 12 bases between. Germline V gives CDR1 MNHEY, CDR2 SVGAGI. The CDR3 extends over 14 amino acids. As DNA, the CDR3 is TGTGCCAGCAGAACCGGGCCTTACTCCTACGAGCAGTACTTC. Translated, it gives CASRTGPYSYEQYF.

The chain employs TRBV7-2 and TRBJ1-5; D is unclear. V shed 8 bases and J shed 3 bases, with 11 bases lying between them. Germline lookup yields CDR1 SGHTA and CDR2 FQGNSA. This CDR3 is built from 13 residues. CDR3 in amino acids: CASGQFYNQPQHF. The CDR3 DNA is TGTGCCAGCGGGCAGTTTTACAATCAGCCCCAGCATTTT.

This clonotype was seen only a few times. The CDR3, as DNA: TGTGCCAGCAGTTTAGCAGGAGCTGAGGGTGAGCAGTACTTC. This codes for CASSLAGAEGEQYF. The chain joins TRBV12-3 or TRBV12-4 to TRBJ2-7, with D perhaps TRBD2 (5 bases). This CDR3 comprises 14 residues. Trimming stripped 0 bases from V and 7 bases from J, with 13 bases between.

V is TRBV28 and J is TRBJ1-3; 9 bases line up with TRBD1. J was trimmed by 0 bases and V by 2 bases; bases with no gene match: 5. The CDR3 has 17 residues. Germline CDR1 and CDR2: MDHEN and SYDVKM. The CDR3 coding sequence is TGTGCCAGCAGTTTAGGGACAGGGTTACTCTCTGGAAACACCATATATTTT. This encodes CASSLGTGLLSGNTIYF.

This rearrangement joins TRBV7-2 to TRBJ1-2; D remains unclear. CDR1 SGHTA and CDR2 FQGNSA come from the germline V gene. The CDR3 spans 18 residues. Trimming took off 1 base at V and 2 bases at J, with 20 bases between the two ends. In nucleotides, the CDR3 is TGTGCCAGCAGCTTAGGGCCGGGAAACTCTCCTATGAACTATGGCTACACCTTC. This encodes CASSLGPGNSPMNYGYTF.

This clonotype has a count of ten or more. This chain connects TRBV7-6 to TRBJ2-1; no definite D call. Trimming took 1 base from V and 8 from J, leaving 6 bases between them. This CDR3 is 12 amino acids long. Per germline, CDR1 SGHVS and CDR2 FNYEAQ. The CDR3, as DNA: TGTGCCAGCAGCTTAGAATTAGATGAGCAGTTCTTC. Its protein product is CASSLELDEQFF.

The chain recombines TRBV7-2 with TRBJ1-1; 10 bases are a match to TRBD1. With V trimmed by 5 bases and J by 6 bases, 9 bases remained unmatched. From germline, CDR1 is SGHTA and CDR2 FQGNSA. The CDR3 loop spans 15 amino acids. CDR3 region: CASSPDRGQRSEAFF. CDR3 in DNA: TGTGCCAGCAGCCCCGACAGGGGGCAAAGGTCTGAAGCTTTCTTT.

This chain uses TRBV4-3 with TRBJ2-7; D is possibly TRBD1 or TRBD2 (5 bases each). CDR3 length: 15 residues. The V gene's germline CDR1 is LGHNA and CDR2 YSLEER. V dropped 0 bases and J dropped 2 bases, with 11 bases sitting between them. The DNA of the CDR3 is TGCGCCAGCAGCCAAGATTGGCCGGGACCCTACGAGCAGTACTTC. Protein product: CASSQDWPGPYEQYF.

The rearrangement uses TRBV7-4 and TRBJ2-3, with 11 positions matching TRBD1. J lost 1 base, V lost 5 bases, and 8 bases had no gene match. Germline loops: CDR1 SGHVT, CDR2 SQSDAQ. This CDR3 has 17 residues. The CDR3 DNA sequence: TGTGCCAGCAGCCCAGGGACAGGGGGGTTCGGCACAGATACGCAGTATTTT. Its protein is CASSPGTGGFGTDTQYF.

The V and J genes are TRBV12-3 or TRBV12-4 and TRBJ2-7, with D possibly TRBD2 on 5 matching bases. V shed 3 bases and J shed 8 bases, with 17 bases lying between them. CDR3 length equals 14 residues. The CDR3 DNA reads as TGTGCCAGCAGTTTGGCGACTAACGCCGGGAAGCAGTACGTC. Translated: CASSLATNAGKQYV.

This sequence joins TRBV19 and TRBJ2-1, with 12 bases matching TRBD2. After removal of 2 bases from V and 5 bases from J, the junction contained 4 bases not matched to a gene. The germline V gene encodes CDR1 LNHDA and CDR2 SQIVND (reference sequence). This CDR3 has 16 amino acids. As DNA, the CDR3 is TGTGCCAGTAGTATATCCCGGACTAGCGGGAACAATGAGCAGTTCTTC. This encodes CASSISRTSGNNEQFF.

This clonotype came up a few times. The chain joins TRBV28 to TRBJ2-7; D is possibly TRBD2 (7 bases). CDR1 is MDHEN, CDR2 SYDVKM, per germline. The V and J ends lost 4 bases and 4 bases respectively, with 17 bases between them. The length of the CDR3 is 15 residues. This CDR3 is CASSSLRGGHYEQYF. CDR3 coding DNA: TGTGCCAGCAGTTCCCTAAGGGGGGGGCATTACGAGCAGTACTTC. The variable domain in full, with the rest retrieved from reference TRBV28 and TRBJ2-7, is DVKVTQSSRYLVKRTGEKVFLECVQDMDHENMFWYRQDPGLGLRLIYFSYDVKMKEKGDIPEGYSVSREKKERFSLILESASTNQTSMYLCASSSLRGGHYEQYFGPGTRLTVT.

The sample holds many counts of this clonotype. The chain recombines TRBV7-2 with TRBJ2-5; 11 nucleotides line up with TRBD2. This CDR3 is built from 16 residues. V dropped 1 base and J dropped 6; count of bases not matched to a gene: 7. CDR1 SGHTA and CDR2 FQGNSA come from the germline V gene. The CDR3 DNA sequence: TGTGCCAGCAGCTTAGTGGCTAGCGGGAGGACCCAGACCCAGTACTTC. Protein sequence: CASSLVASGRTQTQYF.

The chain is built from TRBV6-1 and TRBJ2-7, with 7 bases matching TRBD1. The V and J ends lost 5 bases and 3 bases, in that order; junction bases with no gene match: 7. The germline CDR1 and CDR2 sequences are MNHNS and SASEGT. This CDR3 comprises 14 residues. The CDR3 here is CASSYIGTDYEQYF. The CDR3 DNA follows: TGTGCCAGCAGTTACATTGGGACAGACTACGAGCAGTACTTC.

CDR3: CATSREQGTSYNEQFF. Here the CDR3 DNA reads TGTGCCACCAGCAGAGAACAGGGAACCTCCTACAATGAGCAGTTCTTC. The chain links TRBV15 to TRBJ2-1; D perhaps matches TRBD1 (6 bases). CDR1 is LNHNV, CDR2 YYDKDF, per germline (reference sequence). The CDR3 totals 16 residues. V lost 0 bases and J lost 0, with 9 bases in between. Supplemented by reference TRBV15 and TRBJ2-1, the full variable domain reads DAMVIQNPRYQVTQFGKPVTLSCSQTLNHNVMYWYQQKSSQAPKLLFHYYDKDFNNEADTPDNFQSRRPNTSFCFLDIRSPGLGDTAMYLCATSREQGTSYNEQFFGPGTRLTVL.

This clonotype was seen more than once but under ten times. The chain joins TRBV7-6 to TRBJ2-1, with TRBD2 as a possible D gene (6 bases). The V end was cut by 5 bases, the J end by 3 bases, with 26 bases between. CDR3 length equals 19 residues. Germline loops: CDR1 SGHVS, CDR2 FNYEAQ. CDR3 loop: CASSHGSSDLSIIYNEQFF. The CDR3 nucleotides are TGTGCCAGCAGCCATGGATCTAGCGACCTATCCATTATCTACAATGAGCAGTTCTTC.

The sample holds a few counts of this clonotype. The chain recombines TRBV7-2 with TRBJ2-1; D call uncertain. This CDR3 is built from 13 residues. The germline V gene has CDR1 SGHTA and CDR2 FQGNSA. The V gene lost 3 bases and the J gene lost 11 bases, with 14 bases spanning the gap. For the CDR3, the DNA is TGTGCCAGCAGCTTCCAGACGCAGGCCCAGCAGTTCTTC. It codes for CASSFQTQAQQFF. The full variable domain, rest sourced from reference TRBV7-2 and TRBJ2-1, is GAGVSQSPSNKVTEKGKDVELRCDPISGHTALYWYRQSLGQGLEFLIYFQGNSAPDKSGLPSDRFSAERTGGSVSTLTIQRTQQEDSAVYLCASSFQTQAQQFFGPGTRLTVL.

The V call is TRBV7-2, the J call TRBJ2-5; TRBD2 aligns across 7 bases. The V gene's germline CDR1 is SGHTA and CDR2 FQGNSA. CDR3 length equals 13 residues. V was pared by 3 bases and J by 5 bases, with 3 bases of the junction left unmatched. The CDR3 DNA reads TGTGCCAGCAGCTTCGGTAGCGGGGAGACCCAGTACTTC. This translates into CASSFGSGETQYF.

This clonotype was seen ten or more times. This sequence joins TRBV7-2 and TRBJ1-5; D is possibly TRBD1 (6 bases). In germline, CDR1 is SGHTA, CDR2 FQGNSA. This CDR3 is built from 13 residues. V lost 0 bases, J lost 7 bases, and 7 bases lay in between. The CDR3 sequence is CASSLAGGQPQHF. Written as DNA, the CDR3 is TGTGCCAGCAGCTTAGCGGGGGGCCAGCCCCAGCATTTT. The variable domain in full, with the rest retrieved from reference TRBV7-2 and TRBJ1-5, is GAGVSQSPSNKVTEKGKDVELRCDPISGHTALYWYRQSLGQGLEFLIYFQGNSAPDKSGLPSDRFSAERTGGSVSTLTIQRTQQEDSAVYLCASSLAGGQPQHFGDGTRLSIL.

The CDR3, as DNA: TGTGCCAGCAGCTCACGAACCGGGACAGGGGTTACACCCCTCCACTTT. It encodes CASSSRTGTGVTPLHF. The chain couples TRBV7-8 to TRBJ1-6; 10 bases are shared with TRBD1. The CDR3 runs 16 residues. In germline, CDR1 is SGHVS, CDR2 FQNEAQ. The V gene end was trimmed by 4 bases and the J gene end by 11 bases; junction bases not matched to a gene: 11.

The genes are TRBV20-1 and TRBJ2-1, with a possible D match to TRBD1 (5 bases). In germline, CDR1 is DFQATT, CDR2 SNEGSKA (reference sequence). V lost 3 bases, J lost 2 bases, and 11 bases lay in between. The CDR3 spans 14 residues. The CDR3 DNA reads TGCAGTGCTAGCTCGAACAGGCCCTACAATGAGCAGTTCTTC. It translates to CSASSNRPYNEQFF.

The V gene is TRBV18, the J gene TRBJ2-5; possibly TRBD1 for D (6 bases). Trimming removed 8 bases at V and 0 bases at J, with 16 bases between. Per germline, CDR1 KGHSH and CDR2 LQKENI. The CDR3 runs 15 residues. This chain's CDR3 is CASTQNGQNQETQYF. The CDR3 coding sequence is TGTGCCAGCACACAAAATGGACAGAACCAAGAGACCCAGTACTTC.

The table lists this clonotype with many counts. The V and J genes are TRBV7-2 and TRBJ2-3; tentatively, D is TRBD2 (6 bases). Per the germline V gene, CDR1 is SGHTA and CDR2 is FQGNSA. V lost 5 bases to trimming and J lost 3 bases, with 15 bases between them. The CDR3 totals 15 residues. For the CDR3, the DNA is TGTGCCAGCAGCGGGAGGTTGGTGGAAACAGATACGCAGTATTTT. Amino acids: CASSGRLVETDTQYF.